The present T cell receptor beta chain was sequenced within a study of OX40 agonist ivuxolimab in advanced cancers. Study conclusions and caveats: People who partly responded at 0.1-3.0 mg/kg had some of the least clonal expansion seen. Both CD4+ and CD8+ T cell populations in blood had undergone clonal expansion by week 6 at 0.1 to 3.0 mg/kg. Compared with CD4+, CD8+ T cells on average had more expanded clones.

Sequencing was performed with immunoSEQ multiplex PCR; in TCRdb, only in-frame clones are kept and a portion is missing. The repertoire consists of roughly 26,000 clones, with 70% to 90% occurring once and the leading ten covering approximately 19%. CDR1 and CDR2 from the germline V gene are SGHDT and YYEEEE. CDR3 length equals 15 residues. Losses at the gene ends were 6 bases for V and 0 bases for J; bases not matched to a gene: 7. This clone was recorded once. Its antigen is not known. Here the sequenced sample was CD4+ or CD8+ T cells sorted from blood, taken in a trial of the OX40 agonist ivuxolimab. This clonotype was sampled from an adult with an advanced solid tumor such as melanoma, head and neck, liver or kidney cancer. The rearrangement uses TRBV5-6 and TRBJ1-1; 8 nucleotides agree with TRBD1. The CDR3 nucleotides read TGTGCCAGCATACAGGGGGTTTCCATGAACACTGAAGCTTTCTTT. It translates to CASIQGVSMNTEAFF.